The subject of this entry is one TCR beta chain. This entry is derived from a study of blood T cell repertoires in COVID-19. On the study more broadly: Acute and convalescent COVID-19 specimens originated in the United States, Italy and Spain. Nucleic acid was either cDNA or gDNA, and it came from T cells, B-cell-depleted T cells, or PBMCs.

Per the study methods: Amplified reference gene primers provided the basis for estimating nucleated cell counts. Method: immunoSEQ multiplex PCR; TCRdb's copy keeps in-frame clones and lacks some. V and J calls and clone size come straight from that table; D and trimming were deduced from the DNA. The data contain 70,000 to 85,000 clones, about 85% of them singletons. The material sequenced was peripheral blood. This receptor was identified in a woman in her forties or fifties with active or convalescent COVID-19.

In DNA, the CDR3 is TGTGCCAGCAGCCCCAGGGGTATGGATAATGAAAAACTGTTTTTT. This translates into CASSPRGMDNEKLFF. The rearrangement joins TRBV7-4 to TRBJ1-4, with D possibly matching TRBD1 (6 bases). The CDR3 runs 15 residues. V lost 5 bases and J 4 bases, leaving 14 bases between the germline ends. In germline, CDR1 is SGHVT, CDR2 SQSDAQ.